The 22 T cell receptor beta chains given below trace back to one sample, sequenced in a study of blood T cells in healthy people across ages. With a J-beta primer mix and a sample-barcoded 5' primer, a second PCR ran 7 to 11 cycles. MiXCR, run by TCRdb on the 5' RACE reads, gives a single entry per CDR3 protein. This sample has fewer than 2 million distinct CDR3 sequences, with approximately 40% found just once. Sequenced: blood. The receptors stem from a human donor in good health.

The genes are TRBV7-2 and TRBJ1-2; D gene unclear. Germline CDR1 is SGHTA and CDR2 is FQGNSA. With 1 base removed from V and 2 bases from J, the gap between germline ends came to 8 bases. The CDR3 sequence is 14 residues long. CDR3 protein: CASSLVDMNYGYTF. The CDR3 bases are TGTGCCAGCAGCTTAGTTGACATGAACTATGGCTACACCTTC.

This clonotype has a handful of counts. The chain combines TRBV20-1 with TRBJ1-2; D is uncertain. Germline values: CDR1 DFQATT, CDR2 SNEGSKA (reference sequence). The CDR3 runs to 13 residues. V was cut by 6 bases and J by 7 bases, with 18 bases left in between. The CDR3: CSASKGQDGGYTF. The CDR3, as DNA: TGCAGTGCCTCAAAAGGGCAGGACGGTGGCTACACCTTC.

This chain joins TRBV7-2 and TRBJ2-1; D not resolved. The V gene's germline CDR1 is SGHTA and CDR2 FQGNSA. This CDR3 contains 15 residues. Trimming took off 1 base at V and 2 bases at J, with 9 bases between the two ends. Here the CDR3 DNA reads TGTGCCAGCAGCTTAGATTTCAATACCTACAATGAGCAGTTCTTC. Its translation: CASSLDFNTYNEQFF.

J is TRBJ1-1 and V is TRBV4-1; no reliable D call. CDR1 is MGHRA and CDR2 is YSYEKL in the germline V gene. The CDR3 runs to 15 residues. Trimming shortened V by 3 bases and J by 7 bases, and 18 bases separated the two germline ends. The CDR3 spells CASSQMDLPGIEAFF. CDR3 DNA sequence: TGCGCCAGCAGCCAGATGGATCTCCCCGGGATTGAAGCTTTCTTT.

In its sample, this clonotype was seen a few times. The V and J genes are TRBV29-1 and TRBJ2-5, with 11 bases aligning to TRBD1. Germline assignment: CDR1 SQVTM and CDR2 ANQGSEA. The trim removed 3 bases at V and 4 bases at J, leaving 4 bases unmatched. The CDR3 totals 14 residues. The CDR3: CSVEGGTGGETQYF. In DNA form, the CDR3 reads TGCAGCGTTGAGGGGGGGACAGGGGGAGAGACCCAGTACTTC.

This rearrangement joins TRBV29-1 to TRBJ1-2, with TRBD1 as a possible D gene (6 bases). The CDR3 extends over 12 amino acids. Germline V lookup: CDR1 SQVTM, CDR2 ANQGSEA. The V end was cut by 7 bases, the J end by 8 bases, with 17 bases between. The CDR3 coding sequence is TGCAGCGGCCTCCAGGGGTTGGGGGGCTACACCTTC. Translated: CSGLQGLGGYTF.

The chain employs TRBV6-5 and TRBJ2-5; 11 bases are shared with TRBD2. CDR3 length equals 18 residues. Looked up from germline, CDR1 is MNHEY and CDR2 is SVGAGI. V lost 0 bases and J lost 2; bases outside the gene matches: 8. The CDR3, as DNA: TGTGCCAGCAGTTACTCTCCGGGACTAGCGGTACGGCAAGAGACCCAGTACTTC. Protein sequence: CASSYSPGLAVRQETQYF.

The chain is built from TRBV2 and TRBJ2-1; 8 nucleotides agree with TRBD2. The germline CDR1 and CDR2 sequences are SNHLY and FYNNEI. The CDR3 has 16 residues. Unmatched junction bases numbered 8, after V lost 6 bases and J lost 1 base. The CDR3 bases are TGTGCCAGCAGGGCCGGGGGGGCTTCTTCCTACAATGAGCAGTTCTTC. Its translation: CASRAGGASSYNEQFF.

Written as DNA, the CDR3 is TGCAGCGTTGAACACAGCCAAGAGACCCAGTACTTC. Residues: CSVEHSQETQYF. The rearrangement uses TRBV29-1 and TRBJ2-5; D is undetermined. The CDR3 runs to 12 residues. Trimming shortened V by 2 bases and J by 1 base, and 5 bases separated the two germline ends. CDR1 SQVTM and CDR2 ANQGSEA come from the germline V gene.

This sequence joins TRBV6-6 and TRBJ1-5; TRBD1 agrees at 10 bases. This CDR3 has 16 residues. Germline-derived CDR1 and CDR2 are MNHNY and SVGAGI (reference sequence). The trim removed 4 bases at V and 5 bases at J, leaving 8 bases unmatched. The CDR3 nucleotides read TGTGCCAGCAGTTCAATCCCCGGGACAGGGGATCAGCCCCAGCATTTT. It yields the protein CASSSIPGTGDQPQHF.

The chain carries TRBV20-1 and TRBJ1-5; 7 nucleotides line up with TRBD1. The CDR3 is 15 residues long. Looked up from germline, CDR1 is DFQATT and CDR2 is SNEGSKA (reference sequence). With V trimmed by 2 bases and J by 4 bases, 8 bases remained unmatched. The CDR3 DNA reads as TGCAGTGCTAGACCACGGACAGGCTATAATCAGCCCCAGCATTTT. As protein: CSARPRTGYNQPQHF.

This clonotype was detected once. This chain uses TRBV12-3 or TRBV12-4 with TRBJ2-3; TRBD1 aligns across 8 bases. The CDR3 length is 14 residues. Losses at the gene ends were 4 bases for V and 2 bases for J; bases not matched to a gene: 2. The DNA for the CDR3 is TGTGCCAGCAGTTGGGGACAGGACACAGATACGCAGTATTTT. Its protein product is CASSWGQDTDTQYF.

The CDR3 reads CASSLMGTANYEQYF. The DNA for the CDR3 is TGTGCCAGCAGCTTAATGGGGACGGCGAACTACGAGCAGTACTTC. V and J are TRBV7-3 and TRBJ2-7; D may match TRBD1 or TRBD2 (5 bases each). The CDR3 has 15 amino acids. V lost 1 base, J lost 3 bases, and 13 bases lay in between. Per germline, CDR1 SGHTA and CDR2 FQGTGA.

This chain links TRBV20-1 with TRBJ2-4, with a possible D match to TRBD2 (6 bases). The J call may be mistaken, given a closer DNA end match to TRBJ2-7. This CDR3 is built from 12 residues. Germline loops: CDR1 DFQATT, CDR2 SNEGSKA (reference sequence). CDR3: CSAYGSGDEQYF. The CDR3 DNA sequence: TGCAGTGCCTACGGGTCGGGGGACGAGCAGTACTTC.

The DNA for the CDR3 is TGTGCCAGCAGCTTCAGGGTGGGCAGTCAGCCCCAGCATTTT. Amino acids: CASSFRVGSQPQHF. The chain links TRBV5-6 to TRBJ1-5, with a weak D call TRBD1 (5 bases). Trimming took off 2 bases at V and 6 bases at J, with 12 bases between the two ends. The CDR3 spans 14 residues. Looked up from germline, CDR1 is SGHDT and CDR2 is YYEEEE.

The rearrangement uses TRBV5-1 and TRBJ1-5; TRBD1 matches 7 bases. The germline CDR1 and CDR2 sequences are SGHRS and YFSETQ. The CDR3 covers 14 residues. Trimming removed 4 bases from V and 7 bases from J; junction bases left unmatched: 8. In nucleotides, the CDR3 is TGCGCCAGCAGCCCGGGAGGGGGCCAGCAGCCCCAGCATTTT. This sequence encodes CASSPGGGQQPQHF.

The chain uses TRBV3-1 and TRBJ1-5; no firm D call. Germline V gives CDR1 LGHDT, CDR2 YNNKEL (reference sequence). The ends were cut back, 0 bases at V and 9 bases at J, with 6 bases in the middle. This CDR3 region has 12 residues. DNA for the CDR3: TGTGCCAGCAGCCAAGATGGCCGGCCCCAGCATTTT. This sequence encodes CASSQDGRPQHF.

This clonotype was detected a few times. This chain uses TRBV4-2 with TRBJ2-7; D is possibly TRBD2 (6 bases). The V gene's germline CDR1 is LGHNA and CDR2 YNFKEQ. The CDR3 is 14 residues long. Trimming pared 3 bases from V and 3 bases from J, leaving 12 bases between. The CDR3 region is CASSHLGTDYEQYF. CDR3 nucleotides: TGTGCCAGCAGCCACCTCGGGACTGACTACGAGCAGTACTTC.

The chain has TRBV11-3 and TRBJ2-1; a possible D gene is TRBD2 (5 bases). The CDR3 is 14 residues long. The V gene's germline CDR1 is SGHNT and CDR2 YENEEA. V was shortened by 5 bases and J by 4 bases, with 12 bases between the two germline ends. CDR3 residues: CASSPRQRYNEQFF. CDR3 sequence (DNA): TGTGCCAGCAGCCCCCGCCAGCGGTACAATGAGCAGTTCTTC.

The chain links TRBV20-1 to TRBJ2-7; TRBD2 is a possible D gene (5 bases). Germline V gene lookup returns CDR1 DFQATT and CDR2 SNEGSKA (reference sequence). CDR3 length: 13 residues. The V and J ends lost 6 bases and 6 bases respectively, with 18 bases between them. Written as DNA, the CDR3 is TGCAGTGCCCCTGAGGAGGCTGGGGTCGAGCAGTACTTC. This gives the protein CSAPEEAGVEQYF.

This sequence joins TRBV24-1 and TRBJ2-5; TRBD1 matches 7 bases. Looked up from germline, CDR1 is KGHDR and CDR2 is SFDVKD. V lost 9 bases and J lost 4; bases outside the gene matches: 7. This CDR3 region has 13 residues. CDR3 DNA sequence: TGTGCCACCTCTACAGGGGTGGGAGAGACCCAGTACTTC. Residues: CATSTGVGETQYF.

Remarks on this clonotype: A read error may account for a junction end that differs from germline. The chain is built from TRBV12-3 or TRBV12-4 and TRBJ1-1; possibly TRBD1 for D (5 bases). The CDR3 loop spans 13 amino acids. CDR3 protein: CVSSLSRASEAFF. The CDR3 DNA follows: TGTGTCAGCAGTTTGAGCAGGGCTTCTGAAGCTTTCTTT.